Following are 27 T cell receptor beta chains from one sample sequenced in a study of cytomegalovirus exposure and HLA in healthy donors. This PCR relied on a set of 60 Vbeta primers and 13 Jbeta primers. Here immunoSEQ multiplex PCR was the method, and the copy in TCRdb shows in-frame clones only, minus some. The sample records tens of thousands of clones, over 75% being singletons. The specimen was PBMCs. All receptors come from a male donor in good health and CMV-seropositive.

The rearrangement joins TRBV5-1 to TRBJ1-1; no clear D. Germline V gene sequence: CDR1 SGHRS, CDR2 YFSETQ. V was shortened by 3 bases and J by 4 bases, with 16 bases between the two germline ends. This CDR3 has 15 amino acids. This chain's CDR3 is CASSYEGVMSTEAFF. CDR3 DNA: TGCGCCAGCAGCTATGAGGGAGTTATGAGCACTGAAGCTTTCTTT.

This chain connects TRBV19 to TRBJ2-7; D might be TRBD2 (5 bases). V dropped 5 bases and J dropped 2 bases, with 19 bases sitting between them. This CDR3 region has 16 residues. Germline V gene lookup returns CDR1 LNHDA and CDR2 SQIVND (reference sequence). The CDR3 here is CASSGGPPGPAYEQYF. The CDR3 nucleotides read TGTGCCAGTAGTGGAGGCCCCCCCGGTCCCGCCTACGAGCAGTACTTC.

The CDR3 DNA sequence: TGTGCCATCAGGCCGAAGGACAGGCTGAACACTGAAGCTTTCTTT. It codes for CAIRPKDRLNTEAFF. J is TRBJ1-1 and V is TRBV10-3, with 7 bases aligning to TRBD1. Unmatched junction bases numbered 7, after V lost 6 bases and J lost 0 bases. The CDR3 consists of 15 residues. The germline V gene has CDR1 ENHRY and CDR2 SYGVKD.

This rearrangement joins TRBV7-2 to TRBJ2-2; 10 bases are a match to TRBD2. With V trimmed by 5 bases and J by 6 bases, 18 bases remained unmatched. The CDR3 has 19 amino acids. The V gene's germline CDR1 is SGHTA and CDR2 FQGNSA. The CDR3 region is CASSDSGGTLLISAGELFF. In DNA, the CDR3 is TGTGCCAGCAGCGATAGCGGGGGGACCTTACTAATTTCTGCCGGGGAGCTGTTTTTT.

This clone was detected only once. This chain connects TRBV9 to TRBJ2-7; D unresolved. The CDR3 runs to 14 residues. Germline CDR1 and CDR2: SGDLS and YYNGEE. V lost 0 bases to trimming and J lost 3 bases, with 10 bases between them. The CDR3 here is CASSVGPPYYEQYF. In nucleotides, the CDR3 is TGTGCCAGCAGCGTAGGCCCACCCTACTACGAGCAGTACTTC.

The J gene is TRBJ1-6, the V gene TRBV27, with 8 bases matching TRBD1. The CDR3 runs to 14 residues. After removal of 2 bases from V and 9 bases from J, the junction contained 3 bases not matched to a gene. Germline V CDR1 and CDR2: MNHEY, SMNVEV (reference sequence). CDR3 in DNA: TGTGCCAGCAGTTTAGACAGGGGCCGTTCACCCCTCCACTTT. This encodes CASSLDRGRSPLHF.

The chain links TRBV12-5 to TRBJ1-3; D is unresolved. The V end was cut by 1 base, the J end by 7 bases, with 14 bases between. The CDR3 runs 15 residues. Per the germline V gene, CDR1 is LGHNT and CDR2 is FRNRAP. CDR3 amino acids: CASGLDWSGENTIYF. DNA of the CDR3: TGTGCTAGTGGTTTGGACTGGTCCGGGGAGAACACCATATATTTT.

This clone was seen more than once but under ten times. This CDR3 is also generated by other DNA sequences in the sample. This chain joins TRBV6-1 and TRBJ2-7, with D tentatively TRBD2 (6 bases). This CDR3 is built from 13 residues. Germline values: CDR1 MNHNS, CDR2 SASEGT. Trimming stripped 3 bases from V and 6 bases from J, with 12 bases between. CDR3 sequence reads: CASSDYGGREQYF. The CDR3 DNA reads as TGTGCCAGCAGTGACTACGGAGGGCGCGAGCAGTACTTC.

This chain links TRBV10-3 with TRBJ1-5; TRBD1 is a possible D gene (6 bases). This CDR3 comprises 15 residues. Per the germline V gene, CDR1 is ENHRY and CDR2 is SYGVKD. The V gene lost 2 bases and the J gene lost 2 bases, with 10 bases spanning the gap. This CDR3 reads CAISERWTGNQPQHF. In nucleotides, the CDR3 is TGTGCCATCAGTGAGCGGTGGACAGGCAATCAGCCCCAGCATTTT.

The V and J genes are TRBV29-1 and TRBJ1-1; D is undetermined. Germline V CDR1 and CDR2: SQVTM, ANQGSEA. The CDR3 totals 12 residues. The germline V and J ends were trimmed by 3 bases and 4 bases, with 9 bases remaining between them. In DNA, the CDR3 is TGCAGCGTTGATCCCAGATTCACTGAAGCTTTCTTT. It yields the protein CSVDPRFTEAFF.

The rearrangement links TRBV4-2 to TRBJ2-3; 10 bases match TRBD2. In germline, CDR1 is LGHNA, CDR2 YNFKEQ. The CDR3 has 18 amino acids. V lost 0 bases to trimming and J lost 10 bases; unmatched junction nucleotides: 16. CDR3 nucleotide sequence: TGTGCCAGCAGCCAAGATCAGCGGCCTAGCGGGGGTCGACATCCGCAGTATTTT. This gives the protein CASSQDQRPSGGRHPQYF.

V usage is TRBV7-2 and J usage is TRBJ2-2; D is perhaps TRBD2 (7 bases). CDR1 is SGHTA and CDR2 is FQGNSA in the germline V gene. Deletions cut 6 bases from V and 5 bases from J, with 10 bases between. The CDR3 runs 13 residues. The CDR3 DNA is TGTGCCAGCAGTCGGGGGGCTACCGGGGAGCTGTTTTTT. The encoded protein is CASSRGATGELFF.

CDR3 bases: TGTGCCAGCAGCTTGAACCGAGGAGATACGCAGTATTTT. Protein: CASSLNRGDTQYF. The chain joins TRBV5-4 to TRBJ2-3; D is uncertain. CDR3 length equals 13 residues. The V end was cut by 1 base, the J end by 5 bases, with 8 bases between. The germline gives CDR1 SGHNT, CDR2 YYREEE (reference sequence).

This clone was counted a single time. The chain has TRBV27 and TRBJ1-2; D is uncertain. V lost 2 bases and J lost 4, with 17 bases in between. The CDR3 consists of 16 residues. Germline lookup yields CDR1 MNHEY and CDR2 SMNVEV (reference sequence). CDR3 sequence: CASSLAGSAPGYGYTF. CDR3 bases: TGTGCCAGCAGTTTAGCGGGGAGTGCCCCGGGCTATGGCTACACCTTC.

The chain is built from TRBV9 and TRBJ1-1; D remains ambiguous. There are 15 residues in the CDR3. Trimming cost V 2 bases and J 0 bases, with 11 bases left between them. The germline V gene has CDR1 SGDLS and CDR2 YYNGEE. CDR3 DNA sequence: TGTGCCAGCAGCGTCGGAGTTGGGTTGAACACTGAAGCTTTCTTT. This codes for CASSVGVGLNTEAFF.

This clone turned up a few times. J is TRBJ2-7 and V is TRBV30; the match to TRBD2 covers 13 bases. Losses at the gene ends were 1 base for V and 6 bases for J; bases not matched to a gene: 6. Germline values: CDR1 GTSNPN, CDR2 SVGIG (reference sequence). The CDR3 covers 15 residues. In DNA form, the CDR3 reads TGTGCCTGGAGTGGGGGACTAGCGGGACTACGCGAGCAGTACTTC. It translates to CAWSGGLAGLREQYF.

The chain joins TRBV4-3 to TRBJ2-3, with 8 bases lining up with TRBD2. Germline values: CDR1 LGHNA, CDR2 YSLEER. V dropped 0 bases and J dropped 0; count of bases not matched to a gene: 5. The CDR3 extends over 17 amino acids. CDR3 region: CASSQDPAGVSTDTQYF. The CDR3 DNA reads as TGCGCCAGCAGCCAAGATCCAGCGGGGGTAAGCACAGATACGCAGTATTTT.

This clone has only a few counts. This sequence joins TRBV7-3 and TRBJ1-2; no clear D. The V and J ends lost 1 base and 7 bases respectively, with 16 bases between them. Germline V gene lookup returns CDR1 SGHTA and CDR2 FQGTGA. The CDR3 totals 15 residues. CDR3 residues: CASSLSPGEHRGYTF. CDR3 coding DNA: TGTGCCAGCAGCTTAAGCCCCGGGGAGCATCGTGGCTACACCTTC.

The rearrangement uses TRBV5-6 and TRBJ1-1; D unresolved. The CDR3 is made up of 12 amino acids. With 3 bases removed from V and 1 base from J, the gap between germline ends came to 4 bases. Germline loops: CDR1 SGHDT, CDR2 YYEEEE. The CDR3 loop reads CASSSWNTEAFF. In nucleotides, the CDR3 is TGTGCCAGCAGCTCTTGGAACACTGAAGCTTTCTTT. Full variable domain (missing parts from reference TRBV5-6 and TRBJ1-1): DAGVTQSPTHLIKTRGQQVTLRCSPKSGHDTVSWYQQALGQGPQFIFQYYEEEERQRGNFPDRFSGHQFPNYSSELNVNALLLGDSALYLCASSSWNTEAFFGQGTRLTVV.

CDR3 in DNA: TGTGCCAGCAGTTTTGGACTAGCGAGTGAGCAGTTCTTC. Its translation: CASSFGLASEQFF. The rearrangement joins TRBV27 to TRBJ2-1; the match to TRBD2 covers 9 bases. V gave up 3 bases and J gave up 9 bases; unmatched junction bases: 3. Germline CDR1 MNHEY, CDR2 SMNVEV (reference sequence). The CDR3 totals 13 residues.

V usage is TRBV29-1 and J usage is TRBJ1-3, with D uncertain. Trimming shortened V by 5 bases and J by 0 bases, and 8 bases separated the two germline ends. CDR1 SQVTM and CDR2 ANQGSEA come from the germline V gene. The CDR3 totals 13 residues. DNA for the CDR3: TGCAGCGTTCAGGACTTCTCTGGAAACACCATATATTTT. Amino acids: CSVQDFSGNTIYF.

V is TRBV29-1 and J is TRBJ1-2; 8 bases fit TRBD1. Trimming took 6 bases from V and 4 from J; bases not matched to a gene: 19. Germline V gives CDR1 SQVTM, CDR2 ANQGSEA. The CDR3 has 17 residues. The DNA for the CDR3 is TGCAGCGTGGTGGGGACAGGCGCCTCAGGGCAGGGCTATGGCTACACCTTC. This gives the protein CSVVGTGASGQGYGYTF.

This clone has a handful of counts. This chain uses TRBV27 with TRBJ2-3; D gene ambiguous. The CDR3 length is 13 residues. Germline CDR1 reads MNHEY; CDR2 reads SMNVEV (reference sequence). Trimming stripped 5 bases from V and 5 bases from J, with 11 bases between. This CDR3 is CASSHDRRDTQYF. The CDR3 DNA follows: TGTGCCAGCAGTCACGACCGGAGAGATACGCAGTATTTT.

This chain joins TRBV4-2 and TRBJ2-3; D is possibly TRBD1 (6 bases). Looked up from germline, CDR1 is LGHNA and CDR2 is YNFKEQ. The CDR3 has 13 amino acids. Deletions cut 5 bases from V and 5 bases from J, with 11 bases between. Here the CDR3 DNA reads TGTGCCAGCAGCAACTCAGGGGAAGATACGCAGTATTTT. Its protein product is CASSNSGEDTQYF.

V is TRBV4-2 and J is TRBJ2-1; 7 nucleotides agree with TRBD2. V shed 0 bases and J 4 bases; nucleotides not matched to a gene: 27. CDR3 length: 23 amino acids. Germline CDR1 LGHNA, CDR2 YNFKEQ. CDR3 nucleotide sequence: TGTGCCAGCAGCCAAGATACGGGTTTGGTGAGATACGGGTCCGGGGGGATTTACAATGAGCAGTTCTTC. It codes for CASSQDTGLVRYGSGGIYNEQFF.

The chain links TRBV30 to TRBJ1-2; D might be TRBD1 (5 bases). Germline V lookup: CDR1 GTSNPN, CDR2 SVGIG (reference sequence). The CDR3 loop spans 12 amino acids. Trimming left V 0 bases short and J 7 bases short, with 9 bases between. In nucleotides, the CDR3 is TGTGCCTGGAGTGTATACAGGCTTGGCTACACCTTC. It encodes CAWSVYRLGYTF.

In this sample, this clone turned up once. This chain joins TRBV25-1 and TRBJ2-7; 7 bases line up with TRBD1. CDR1 is MGHDK, CDR2 SYGVNS, per germline. After removal of 8 bases from V and 3 bases from J, the junction contained 13 bases not matched to a gene. The CDR3 extends over 15 amino acids. The CDR3 region is CASAGQELVDYEQYF. In nucleotides, the CDR3 is TGTGCCAGCGCCGGACAGGAGCTTGTTGACTACGAGCAGTACTTC.